This entry features one T cell receptor (beta chain) sequence. Only a few counts were recorded for this clone. What this receptor recognizes is not known. Within one base of it there is no much larger clone, and no base qualities were kept. At diagnosis, tumor, uninvolved tumor-adjacent lung and peripheral blood were collected and then preserved as a mix of FFPE and fresh-frozen material. For TCR repertoire profiling, the blood samples were analyzed as peripheral blood mononuclear cells. The sample is drawn from a study of T cells in localized non-small cell lung cancer (dated by TCRdb to about 2020). Regarding the complete study: Comparing tumors with uninvolved tumor-adjacent lungs, the study looked at the T cell repertoires of 220 or so patients with early-stage NSCLC. The cohort was made up of around 240 treatment-naive NSCLC patients whose localized lung tumors had been resected. NSCLC patients had a mean age of roughly 66 years, and approximately 140 were male and around 110 female. The full study reports these points: Longer overall survival was associated with higher T cell density in blood, whereas shorter survival was associated with higher clonality in adjacent lung. Uninvolved tumor-adjacent lung showed the highest T cell clonality, higher than tumor, which suggests more focused antigenic responses in the adjacent lung. Because of the exploratory design, TCR variables were selected using unadjusted p-values without false-discovery rate correction. Of the top 100 tumor clones, a median of around 57 were detected in paired uninvolved adjacent lung; under 30 were also among that lung's top 100. Because multi-region sequencing of the tumors was not done, intratumor heterogeneity could not be ruled out.

Taken from cysteine to phenylalanine, the CDR3 has 15 residues. CDR3 DNA is the only sequence kept; it has 45 bases, read in frame from the first base. The germline V gene provides CDR1 SGDLS and CDR2 YYNGEE. V was cut back by 3 bases and J by 3 bases, leaving a gap of 14 bases between them. TCR beta CDR3 regions were sequenced from DNA using the immunoSEQ Assay. In the original analysis: To compute T cell density, TCR beta template counts were normalized to usable DNA, which was estimated by amplifying housekeeping genes. Using the preseqR package, richness was estimated by extrapolating to 120,000 templates for tissue samples and 400,000 templates for PBMC samples. Clonality was taken to be one minus Pielou's evenness. Differential abundance testing on productive amino-acid clonotypes, with a minimum total count of 5 and an alpha of 0.1, was used to identify tissue-enriched TCRs. Repertoire overlap between compartments was quantified with the Jaccard Index and Morisita Overlap Index. TCR beta CDR3s were clustered by GLIPH together with public tetramer-defined viral CDR3s, and at least three viral sequences plus V-gene enrichment were required for viral motifs. Held by TCRdb, this immuneACCESS table contains in-frame sequences only and omits some clones. Under half of the omission traces to an unresolved V gene where checked; the cause of the rest is unknown. The V and J calls and clone size come from that table; D and trimming were worked out from the DNA. This sample lists around 20,000 clones; around 89% were detected once. The leading ten clones occupy 8.4% of the sample.

The sample was peripheral blood, taken before any cancer treatment. The clonotype was recovered from a man between 35 and 75 years old with stage I lung adenocarcinoma. The receptor chain draws on TRBV9 and TRBJ2-3, with the D gene not clear enough to name. The base sequence is TGTGCCAGCAGCGGAACGATAGGACCTACAGATACGCAGTATTTT. It translates to CASSGTIGPTDTQYF.